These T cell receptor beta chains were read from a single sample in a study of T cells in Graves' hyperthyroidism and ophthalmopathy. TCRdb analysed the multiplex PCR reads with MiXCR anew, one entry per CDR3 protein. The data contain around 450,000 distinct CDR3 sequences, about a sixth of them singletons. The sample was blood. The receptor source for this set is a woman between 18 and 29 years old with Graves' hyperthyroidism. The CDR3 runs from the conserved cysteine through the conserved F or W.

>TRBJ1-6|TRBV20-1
CSANRGSSYNSPLHF
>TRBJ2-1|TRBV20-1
CSARRALVYNEQFF
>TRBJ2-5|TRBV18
CASSPWTDQETQYF
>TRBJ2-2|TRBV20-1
CSAPDRFGIGTGELFF
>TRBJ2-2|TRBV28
CASSFGGLVAGELFF
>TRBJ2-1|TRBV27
CASSASFLRFGSSYNEQFF
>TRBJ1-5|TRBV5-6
CASSRIRGGMSNQPQHF
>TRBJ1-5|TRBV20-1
CSAPTGGSEPQHF
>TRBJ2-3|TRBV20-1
CSAQPRTSGGRDTQYF
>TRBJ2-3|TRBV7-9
CASSRGLAGLDTQYF
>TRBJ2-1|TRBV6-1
CASSTHVLWDEQFF
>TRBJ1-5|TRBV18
CASSPNGQGTGQPQHF
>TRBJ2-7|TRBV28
CASTSGSFYEQYF
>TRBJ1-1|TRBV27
CASSSSQGPPYRNTEAFF
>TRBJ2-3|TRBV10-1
CASSESLVPRTDTQYF
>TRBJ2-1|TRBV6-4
CASSDPRGEQFF